This record concerns one T cell receptor (beta chain) sequence. This entry belongs to a study of monozygotic twins with inflammatory bowel disease. UMIs that had a 6-nucleotide sample barcode were put in using template switching. TCRdb re-called the 5' RACE reads; one entry per CDR3 protein, DNA not given. The sample holds roughly 330,000 distinct CDR3 sequences. Every single donor had a roughly 2.7 ml blood sample drawn. Input material: blood. The sequence derives from a human donor with ulcerative colitis or Crohn's disease, or a healthy co-twin of an affected twin (not recorded which).

CDR3: CASSSLGLAGGTSTDTQYF. V and J are TRBV12-3 or TRBV12-4 and TRBJ2-3; TCRdb picks TRBD2, but there is no DNA to check that call. The CDR3 extends over 19 amino acids.